This TCR beta chain was captured in a study of naive and memory T cell subsets. Study outcomes and limitations: The RNA method is potentially sensitive to activation and differentiation changes.

The library had UMIs added by 3' ligation of an oligonucleotide to TCR cDNA. Whole-blood samples were around 2.3 ml of peripheral blood from healthy adult volunteers. Reverse transcription used DNase-treated unsorted total RNA, aiming for 1 to 1000 ng. As for this clonotype: As yet, its antigen is unknown.

Four PCR rounds used nested alpha and beta constant region primers plus the SP2 primer. TCRdb re-called the 5' RACE reads with MiXCR, one entry per CDR3 protein. The data show roughly 48,000 distinct CDR3 sequences, with approximately 4.5% seen just once and about 0.8% held by the top ten. The CDR3 sequence is 14 residues long. Trimming removed 10 bases from V and 5 bases from J, with 21 bases in between. Looked up from germline, CDR1 is ENHRY and CDR2 is SYGVKD. The source is a female donor in good health. The V call is TRBV10-3, the J call TRBJ2-7, with a tentative D call TRBD1 (5 bases). The CDR3 here is CATRAPPGIHEQYF. The CDR3 bases are TGTGCCACCAGGGCCCCCCCTGGCATCCACGAGCAGTACTTC.